Listed here are 21 T cell receptor beta chains from one sample, sequenced in a study of identical twins. TCRdb re-analysed the 5' RACE reads in MiXCR, keeping a single row per CDR3 protein. The profile shows roughly 540,000 distinct CDR3 sequences, less than 25% of them singletons. The sample was also reused in another study, on T cells expressing NK-cell markers.

The sample consisted of CD4+ T cells sorted from blood. The receptor set was obtained from a woman aged 18-29 years in good health.

In its sample, this clonotype was seen a few times. The chain joins TRBV12-3 or TRBV12-4 to TRBJ2-1; 10 bases align to TRBD2. The CDR3 loop spans 16 amino acids. The V segment lost 6 bases and the J segment 8 bases; nucleotides outside the gene matches: 13. In DNA form, the CDR3 reads TGTGCCAGCAGCCCCAAACCGGGACTAGCGTCGCATGAGCAGTTCTTC. This sequence encodes CASSPKPGLASHEQFF.

This clonotype was seen a handful of times. The V gene is TRBV7-9, the J gene TRBJ2-7; 11 nucleotides line up with TRBD2. J lost 7 bases, V lost 5 bases, and 4 bases had no gene match. CDR3 length: 13 residues. CDR1 is SEHNR and CDR2 is FQNEAQ in the germline V gene (reference sequence). CDR3 coding DNA: TGTGCCAGCAGCGTACGACTAGCGGGGGAGCAGTACTTC. Amino acids: CASSVRLAGEQYF.

This clonotype has a handful of counts. The gene calls are TRBV5-1 and TRBJ2-5, with 10 bases fitting TRBD2. The ends lost 3 bases at V and 1 base at J; junction bases unmatched: 9. CDR3 length: 17 residues. CDR1 is SGHRS and CDR2 is YFSETQ in the germline V gene. The CDR3, as DNA: TGCGCCAGCAGCTGGGGGGCACTAGCGGGACCCCAAGAGACCCAGTACTTC. Protein: CASSWGALAGPQETQYF.

The chain links TRBV5-6 to TRBJ2-5; 9 positions match TRBD1. Germline CDR1 SGHDT, CDR2 YYEEEE. This CDR3 has 15 residues. V lost 3 bases, J lost 1 base, and 4 bases stayed unmatched. The CDR3 bases are TGTGCCAGCAGCTCGGGACAGGGACCCCAAGAGACCCAGTACTTC. The encoded protein is CASSSGQGPQETQYF.

This clonotype was counted between two and nine times. J is TRBJ1-2 and V is TRBV20-1; no clear D. CDR3 length: 14 amino acids. V lost 1 base, J lost 4 bases, and 13 bases lay in between. CDR1 DFQATT and CDR2 SNEGSKA come from the germline V gene (reference sequence). The CDR3 bases are TGCAGTGCTAGAGGGGGTAGGGCGGTCTATGGCTACACCTTC. Translated: CSARGGRAVYGYTF.

This rearrangement joins TRBV12-3 or TRBV12-4 to TRBJ2-1, with 11 bases identical to TRBD2. The J segment lost 5 bases and the V segment lost 6 bases, leaving 6 bases of the junction unmatched. CDR3 length: 15 amino acids. CDR3 sequence (DNA): TGTGCCAGCAGCCTACTAGCGGGAGTTGACAATGAGCAGTTCTTC. Its translation is CASSLLAGVDNEQFF.

V gene TRBV2 combines with J gene TRBJ1-5; no reliable D call. The CDR3 covers 12 residues. CDR1 and CDR2 from the germline V gene are SNHLY and FYNNEI. Trimming took 7 bases from V and 3 from J, leaving 7 bases between them. CDR3 bases: TGTGCCAGCATGGGGTACAATCAGCCCCAGCATTTT. Translating gives CASMGYNQPQHF.

V gene TRBV6-5 combines with J gene TRBJ1-4; a weak D match, TRBD1 (5 bases). This CDR3 region has 12 residues. Germline CDR1 MNHEY, CDR2 SVGAGI. Between the trimmed V and J ends, which lost 2 bases and 7 bases, there was a span of 5 bases. The CDR3 sequence: CASSYGGEKLFF. CDR3 DNA: TGTGCCAGCAGTTACGGGGGTGAAAAACTGTTTTTT.

This clonotype turned up a few times. The chain carries TRBV6-5 and TRBJ2-7; the D is unclear. CDR1 is MNHEY and CDR2 is SVGAGI in the germline V gene. There are 13 residues in the CDR3. The V gene lost 2 bases and the J gene lost 7 bases, with 12 bases spanning the gap. CDR3 DNA sequence: TGTGCCAGCAGTTACGACGGCATACGAGAGCAGTACTTC. Translating it yields CASSYDGIREQYF.

This clonotype occurred many times. The rearrangement joins TRBV3-1 to TRBJ1-1; D is unclear. The CDR3 has 11 residues. Germline CDR1 and CDR2: LGHDT and YNNKEL (reference sequence). Deletions cut 4 bases from V and 11 bases from J, with 11 bases between. In DNA, the CDR3 is TGTGCCAGCAGCCGAGGACTCGCGGCTTTCTTT. Translation gives CASSRGLAAFF.

This clonotype has a handful of counts. No conserved phenylalanine or tryptophan ends this CDR3, so it is likely a read error. The DNA is left out, because the CDR3 cannot be placed on it with certainty; the CDR3 is given as TCRdb lists it. This rearrangement joins TRBV16 to TRBJ2-1; the listed D gene, TRBD2, was not tested against the DNA. Counting both end residues, the CDR3 totals 14 amino acids. Germline V gene data show CDR1 as KGHSY and CDR2 as FQNENV. The CDR3: CASSQLPSGGGLVL.

This clonotype has ten or more counts. The chain joins TRBV6-2 or TRBV6-3 to TRBJ2-3; D is ambiguous. The germline V gene encodes CDR1 MNHEY and CDR2 SVGEGT. V was cut by 8 bases and J by 3 bases, with 9 bases left in between. The CDR3 runs 12 residues. In DNA, the CDR3 is TGTGCCAGCGCAATCCGGACAGATACGCAGTATTTT. It encodes CASAIRTDTQYF.

The chain couples TRBV6-1 to TRBJ2-1; D is uncertain. V was shortened by 6 bases and J by 7 bases, with 10 bases between the two germline ends. Germline V gene lookup returns CDR1 MNHNS and CDR2 SASEGT. The CDR3 loop spans 12 amino acids. The CDR3 DNA sequence: TGTGCCAGCAGCCCCCTTGCGAATGAGCAGTTCTTC. Translating gives CASSPLANEQFF.

The chain combines TRBV30 with TRBJ1-2; 7 bases align to TRBD1. The V gene's germline CDR1 is GTSNPN and CDR2 SVGIG (reference sequence). The J segment lost 2 bases and the V segment lost 4 bases, leaving 7 bases of the junction unmatched. The CDR3 extends over 14 amino acids. The CDR3 region is CAWTGTESNYGYTF. Written as DNA, the CDR3 is TGTGCCTGGACCGGGACAGAATCAAACTATGGCTACACCTTC.

This chain's CDR3 is CASSSGFPGELFF. As DNA, the CDR3 is TGTGCCAGCAGCTCAGGGTTTCCCGGGGAGCTGTTTTTT. The chain is built from TRBV7-3 and TRBJ2-2; tentative D call: TRBD1 (5 bases). The length of the CDR3 is 13 residues. Per germline, CDR1 SGHTA and CDR2 FQGTGA. V was trimmed by 4 bases and J by 6 bases, leaving 9 bases between them.

The chain joins TRBV5-6 to TRBJ1-2; D is unresolved. Between the trimmed V and J ends, which lost 4 bases and 4 bases, there was a span of 17 bases. CDR1 SGHDT and CDR2 YYEEEE come from the germline V gene. CDR3 length equals 15 residues. CDR3 coding DNA: TGTGCCAGCAGCCGTCGTGGAGGGTCTGCCTATGGCTACACCTTC. This encodes CASSRRGGSAYGYTF.

V gene TRBV9 combines with J gene TRBJ2-1; 7 bases are a match to TRBD2. CDR1 is SGDLS, CDR2 YYNGEE, per germline. The CDR3 length is 14 residues. The J segment lost 6 bases and the V segment lost 3 bases, leaving 6 bases of the junction unmatched. In DNA form, the CDR3 reads TGTGCCAGCAGCGAGTTACTAGCGTCCAATGAGCAGTTCTTC. Protein sequence: CASSELLASNEQFF.

The V call is TRBV5-5, the J call TRBJ2-7; the D gene is possibly TRBD1 (5 bases). V was cut by 7 bases and J by 4 bases, with 15 bases left in between. The germline gives CDR1 SGHKS, CDR2 YYEKEE (reference sequence). The CDR3 is 13 residues long. The CDR3 spells CASSGRGPYEQYF. The CDR3 region has the DNA TGTGCCAGCTCCGGTAGGGGCCCGTACGAGCAGTACTTC.

This clonotype was seen ten or more times. This chain connects TRBV20-1 to TRBJ1-1, with D perhaps matching TRBD1 (6 bases). This CDR3 is built from 14 residues. Trimming shortened V by 6 bases and J by 2 bases, and 16 bases separated the two germline ends. Per germline, CDR1 DFQATT and CDR2 SNEGSKA (reference sequence). This CDR3 reads CSARRTDLNTEAFF. The CDR3 coding sequence is TGCAGTGCCCGGAGGACAGATCTAAACACTGAAGCTTTCTTT.

This chain connects TRBV12-3 or TRBV12-4 to TRBJ2-1; 7 nucleotides agree with TRBD2. CDR3 size: 15 residues. V was clipped by 5 bases and J by 5 bases; unmatched bases: 9. The CDR3 protein is CASSGREAPDNEQFF. The DNA for the CDR3 is TGTGCCAGCAGTGGACGGGAGGCCCCAGACAATGAGCAGTTCTTC.

Points on this clonotype: A much larger clone sits a single nucleotide away, making a read error possible. V and J are TRBV5-1 and TRBJ1-6, with 7 nucleotides matching TRBD1. The CDR3 has 14 amino acids. Germline lookup yields CDR1 SGHRS and CDR2 YFSETQ. Trimming took 6 bases from V and 5 from J; bases not matched to a gene: 5. DNA for the CDR3: TGCGCCAGCACAGGGGGACTCAATAATTCACCCCTCCACTTT. Its protein product is CASTGGLNNSPLHF.